This is a list of T cell receptor beta chains from one sample in a study of beta chain features in type 1 diabetes. Here immunoSEQ multiplex PCR was the method, and the copy in TCRdb shows in-frame clones only, minus some. The repertoire consists of roughly 500,000 clones, with roughly 31% occurring once and the leading ten covering around 0.065%. Sequencing was performed on naive CD4+ T cells from blood. These receptors came from a man aged 18 to 30 in good health. CDR3s include the opening cysteine and the closing phenylalanine or tryptophan. D genes are given only for firm matches. A row's size may be missing; if present it is once, few, many or a size class.

>TRBV30|TRBJ1-5|.|.
TGTGCCTGGAGTGTAGGGCCAGAGCAGCCCCAGCATTTT
CAWSVGPEQPQHF
>TRBV9|TRBJ2-5|.|few
TGTGCCAGCAGCCGCGGACAGATCCAAGAGACCCAGTACTTC
CASSRGQIQETQYF
>TRBV11-2|TRBJ2-1|TRBD2|.
TGTGCCAGCAGCCTCACTAGCGGGAGGTGGTTAAACAATGAGCAGTTCTTC
CASSLTSGRWLNNEQFF
>TRBV27|TRBJ2-1|.|.
TGTGCCAGCAGGGGAACTCCTCGGGACAATGAGCAGTTCTTC
CASRGTPRDNEQFF
>TRBV25-1|TRBJ2-2|.|few
TGTGCCAGCAGTGGAGGGACCCGGCGGACCGGGGAGCTGTTTTTT
CASSGGTRRTGELFF
>TRBV30|TRBJ1-5|.|.
TGTGCCTGGGGGCAGAGCAATCAGCCCCAGCATTTT
CAWGQSNQPQHF
>TRBV7-9|TRBJ2-1|.|few
TGTGCCAGCAGCTCCGACAGGTACGAGCAGTTCTTC
CASSSDRYEQFF
>TRBV30|TRBJ2-4|.|.
TGTGCCTGGAAGAGAGGACCGAGGAACATTCAGTACTTC
CAWKRGPRNIQYF
>TRBV29-1|TRBJ2-3|TRBD2|.
TGCAGCGTCGAGATGGCTAGCGGGTTATCCCTAGATACGCAGTATTTT
CSVEMASGLSLDTQYF
>TRBV19|TRBJ2-7|TRBD1|few
TGTGCCAGTAGTATTTCGACAGGGGCCTACGAGCAGTACTTC
CASSISTGAYEQYF
>TRBV7-2|TRBJ2-5|.|few
TGTGCCAGCAGCCCATCGTCAAAAGAGACCCAGTACTTC
CASSPSSKETQYF
>TRBV7-2|TRBJ2-1|TRBD2|few
TGTGCCAGCAGCTCGGGACTACTAAATGAGCAGTTCTTC
CASSSGLLNEQFF
>TRBV5-6|TRBJ2-5|.|few
TGTGCCAGCAGCGCGAGCCGGGGGCGGACTAGGATGACCCAGTACTTC
CASSASRGRTRMTQYF
>TRBV29-1|TRBJ2-5|.|.
TGCAGCGTTGGCCTCGATGCGACGACCCAGTACTTC
CSVGLDATTQYF
>TRBV28|TRBJ2-4|TRBD2|.
TGTGCCAGCAGTTTTCTCGCTAGCGGGAGGGTAGCCAAAAACATTCAGTACTTC
CASSFLASGRVAKNIQYF
>TRBV5-1|TRBJ2-5|TRBD2|.
TGCGCCAGCAGCTTTAGCGGGACTCAAGAGACCCAGTACTTC
CASSFSGTQETQYF
>TRBV30|TRBJ2-1|TRBD2|.
TGTGCCTGGAGTTCCGTACGGGATACTAGCGGGAGGTTAAGTGGGAAGTTCTTC
CAWSSVRDTSGRLSGKFF
>TRBV7-9|TRBJ2-2|.|.
TGTGCCACCCCGGGCCCAGGTTCGAACACCGGGGAGCTGTTTTTT
CATPGPGSNTGELFF
>TRBV5-1|TRBJ2-7|TRBD1|.
TGCGCCAGCAGCTTACAGGGGTACGAGCAGTACTTC
CASSLQGYEQYF
>TRBV5-4|TRBJ2-1|.|.
TGTGCCAGCAGCTTGCGGGAGAATGAGCAGTTCTTC
CASSLRENEQFF
>TRBV7-2|TRBJ1-5|.|.
TGTGCCAGCAGCCTTGACAGGAGCAATCAGCCCCAGCATTTT
CASSLDRSNQPQHF
>TRBV30|TRBJ1-5|.|.
TGTGCCTGGAGTGGGATCAGGACGGATGGTAATCAGCCCCAGCATTTT
CAWSGIRTDGNQPQHF
>TRBV19|TRBJ2-1|.|few
TGTGCCAGTAGCCTAAGGGCGGCCCCAAAGCAGTTCTTC
CASSLRAAPKQFF
>TRBV29-1|TRBJ2-1|.|.
TGCAGCGTTGAAGAAGAAGGAGATGAGCAGTTCTTC
CSVEEEGDEQFF
>TRBV7-9|TRBJ1-2|.|.
TGTGCCAGCAGCATTGGAGAGCACTATGGCTACACCTTC
CASSIGEHYGYTF
>TRBV19|TRBJ2-1|TRBD1|few
TGTGCCAGTAGCCGGACAGGGGGGGCCTACAATGAGCAGTTCTTC
CASSRTGGAYNEQFF
>TRBV18|TRBJ2-5|TRBD2|.
TGTGCCAGCTCACCACTGACTAGCCCCTATCGAGAGACCCAGTACTTC
CASSPLTSPYRETQYF
>TRBV5-1|TRBJ1-1|TRBD1|.
TGCGCCAGCAGACCGGGACAGGGAATCACTGAAGCTTTCTTT
CASRPGQGITEAFF
>TRBV7-9|TRBJ2-3|TRBD2|few
TGTGCCAGCACCCGGAGCGGGAGAGGCACAGATACGCAGTATTTT
CASTRSGRGTDTQYF
>TRBV7-2|TRBJ2-7|TRBD1|.
TGTGCCAGCAGCTACCGGACAGGGATGGGGTACGAGCAGTACTTC
CASSYRTGMGYEQYF
>TRBV7-2|TRBJ2-7|.|.
TGTGCCAGCAGCTTAGTTCGCGGGATGGGGGAGCAGTACTTC
CASSLVRGMGEQYF
>TRBV9|TRBJ2-5|.|.
TGTGCCAGCAGCCCCCGACAAGGTCTTGGGGAGACCCAGTACTTC
CASSPRQGLGETQYF
>TRBV4-1|TRBJ1-4|.|.
TGCGCCAGCAGCCAAGTTCTCCTTGGGACTAATGAAAAACTGTTTTTT
CASSQVLLGTNEKLFF
>TRBV7-9|TRBJ2-5|.|.
TGTGCCAGCAGCTTCGGGACTGCCTATGGAGAGACCCAGTACTTC
CASSFGTAYGETQYF
>TRBV30|TRBJ2-3|.|few
TGTGCCTCCGAACAGGGTTCTACAGAAATCACAGATACGCAGTATTTT
CASEQGSTEITDTQYF
>TRBV27|TRBJ2-1|TRBD2|.
TGTGCCAGCAGTTTATTAGGACTAGCGGGAGGAATTGGTGAGCAGTTCTTC
CASSLLGLAGGIGEQFF
>TRBV29-1|TRBJ2-1|TRBD2|.
TGCAGCGCCGGGCGGACTAGCGGGAGTATTGGGAATGAGCAGTTCTTC
CSAGRTSGSIGNEQFF
>TRBV11-2|TRBJ2-1|.|.
TGTGCCAGCAGCCGCTTGGACCGGGTCTCCTACAATGAGCAGTTCTTC
CASSRLDRVSYNEQFF
>TRBV2|TRBJ2-5|.|.
TGTGCCAGCAGCGCTCCCCGGGCGCACGAAGAGACCCAGTACTTC
CASSAPRAHEETQYF
>TRBV30|TRBJ2-7|.|.
TGTGCCTGGAAGAACAGGGCCAGCTCCTACGAGCAGTACTTC
CAWKNRASSYEQYF
>TRBV10-3|TRBJ2-3|.|.
TGTGCCAGCTCCGGGACCGCCGTAGGGAGAGATACGCAGTATTTT
CASSGTAVGRDTQYF
>TRBV19|TRBJ2-2|.|few
TGTGCCAGTAGTAAGATGGAGGGCCGGGACGGGGAGCTGTTTTTT
CASSKMEGRDGELFF
>TRBV2|TRBJ2-1|.|.
TGTGCCAGCAGTGAAGGGGAAGTCCCTGGCCATGAGCAGTTCTTC
CASSEGEVPGHEQFF
>TRBV28|TRBJ2-2|TRBD1|.
TGTGCCAGCACAGGGTGGGACAGGGCTCGCACCGGGGAGCTGTTTTTT
CASTGWDRARTGELFF
>TRBV7-2|TRBJ2-7|.|few
TGTGCCAGCAGCTTACCGGGGCGAGGTAACGAGCAGTACTTC
CASSLPGRGNEQYF
>TRBV27|TRBJ2-1|TRBD2|.
TGTGCCAGCAGCTTTTGGACTAGCGGGAAGGATGAGCAGTTCTTC
CASSFWTSGKDEQFF
>TRBV5-1|TRBJ2-7|.|few
TGCGCCAGCAGCACGGGTGGCAGTTCCTACGAGCAGTACTTC
CASSTGGSSYEQYF
>TRBV7-8|TRBJ2-7|TRBD2|few
TGTGCCAGCAGCGCCAGACTAGCGGGAGGGCTAACCCGCTCTGTCGAGCAGTACTTC
CASSARLAGGLTRSVEQYF
>TRBV2|TRBJ2-1|TRBD2|.
TGTGCCAGCAGGGAGACTAGCGGAAGCTCCTACAATGAGCAGTTCTTC
CASRETSGSSYNEQFF
>TRBV29-1|TRBJ1-1|TRBD1|.
TGCAGCGTTGAAGCGGGGCTAATCAACAGGGGAGCTTTCTTT
CSVEAGLINRGAFF
>TRBV25-1|TRBJ1-1|.|.
TGTGCCAGCAGTGATAGCGGGCGAAATACTGAAGCTTTCTTT
CASSDSGRNTEAFF